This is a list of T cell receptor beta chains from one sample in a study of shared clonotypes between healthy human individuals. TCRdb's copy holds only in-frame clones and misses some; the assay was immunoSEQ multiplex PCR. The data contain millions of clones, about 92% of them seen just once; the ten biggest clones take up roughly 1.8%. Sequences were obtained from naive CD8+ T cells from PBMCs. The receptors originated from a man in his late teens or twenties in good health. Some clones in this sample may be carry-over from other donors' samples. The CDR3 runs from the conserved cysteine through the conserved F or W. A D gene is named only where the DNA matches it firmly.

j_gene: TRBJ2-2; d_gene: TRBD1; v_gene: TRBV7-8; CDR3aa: CASSLGTGEPNTGELFF
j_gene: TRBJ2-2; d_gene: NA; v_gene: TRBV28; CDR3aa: CASSLLGASGELFF
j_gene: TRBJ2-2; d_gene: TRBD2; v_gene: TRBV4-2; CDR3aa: CASSLGLAGINTGELFF
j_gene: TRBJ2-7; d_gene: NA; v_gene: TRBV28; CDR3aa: CASSSLVDRTYEQYF
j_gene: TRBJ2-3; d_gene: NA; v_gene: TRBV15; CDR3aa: CATSRGGDSWGTDTQYF
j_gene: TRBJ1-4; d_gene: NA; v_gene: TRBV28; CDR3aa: CASSLSQGTNEKLFF
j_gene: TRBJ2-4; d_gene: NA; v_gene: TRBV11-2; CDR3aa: CASTLTGSGENIQYF
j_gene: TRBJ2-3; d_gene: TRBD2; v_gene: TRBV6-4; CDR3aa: CASSDLAGVRVDTQYF
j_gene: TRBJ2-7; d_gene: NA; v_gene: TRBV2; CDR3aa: CASTSAYEQYF
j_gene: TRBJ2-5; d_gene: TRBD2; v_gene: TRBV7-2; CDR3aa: CASSPGLAGSWETQYF
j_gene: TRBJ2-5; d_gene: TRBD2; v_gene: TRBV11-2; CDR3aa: CASSIPTGGRETQYF
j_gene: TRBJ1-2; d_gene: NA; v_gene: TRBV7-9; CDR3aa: CASSFPPGLQNYGYTF
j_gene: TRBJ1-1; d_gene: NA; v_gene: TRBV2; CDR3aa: CASGSALNTEAFF